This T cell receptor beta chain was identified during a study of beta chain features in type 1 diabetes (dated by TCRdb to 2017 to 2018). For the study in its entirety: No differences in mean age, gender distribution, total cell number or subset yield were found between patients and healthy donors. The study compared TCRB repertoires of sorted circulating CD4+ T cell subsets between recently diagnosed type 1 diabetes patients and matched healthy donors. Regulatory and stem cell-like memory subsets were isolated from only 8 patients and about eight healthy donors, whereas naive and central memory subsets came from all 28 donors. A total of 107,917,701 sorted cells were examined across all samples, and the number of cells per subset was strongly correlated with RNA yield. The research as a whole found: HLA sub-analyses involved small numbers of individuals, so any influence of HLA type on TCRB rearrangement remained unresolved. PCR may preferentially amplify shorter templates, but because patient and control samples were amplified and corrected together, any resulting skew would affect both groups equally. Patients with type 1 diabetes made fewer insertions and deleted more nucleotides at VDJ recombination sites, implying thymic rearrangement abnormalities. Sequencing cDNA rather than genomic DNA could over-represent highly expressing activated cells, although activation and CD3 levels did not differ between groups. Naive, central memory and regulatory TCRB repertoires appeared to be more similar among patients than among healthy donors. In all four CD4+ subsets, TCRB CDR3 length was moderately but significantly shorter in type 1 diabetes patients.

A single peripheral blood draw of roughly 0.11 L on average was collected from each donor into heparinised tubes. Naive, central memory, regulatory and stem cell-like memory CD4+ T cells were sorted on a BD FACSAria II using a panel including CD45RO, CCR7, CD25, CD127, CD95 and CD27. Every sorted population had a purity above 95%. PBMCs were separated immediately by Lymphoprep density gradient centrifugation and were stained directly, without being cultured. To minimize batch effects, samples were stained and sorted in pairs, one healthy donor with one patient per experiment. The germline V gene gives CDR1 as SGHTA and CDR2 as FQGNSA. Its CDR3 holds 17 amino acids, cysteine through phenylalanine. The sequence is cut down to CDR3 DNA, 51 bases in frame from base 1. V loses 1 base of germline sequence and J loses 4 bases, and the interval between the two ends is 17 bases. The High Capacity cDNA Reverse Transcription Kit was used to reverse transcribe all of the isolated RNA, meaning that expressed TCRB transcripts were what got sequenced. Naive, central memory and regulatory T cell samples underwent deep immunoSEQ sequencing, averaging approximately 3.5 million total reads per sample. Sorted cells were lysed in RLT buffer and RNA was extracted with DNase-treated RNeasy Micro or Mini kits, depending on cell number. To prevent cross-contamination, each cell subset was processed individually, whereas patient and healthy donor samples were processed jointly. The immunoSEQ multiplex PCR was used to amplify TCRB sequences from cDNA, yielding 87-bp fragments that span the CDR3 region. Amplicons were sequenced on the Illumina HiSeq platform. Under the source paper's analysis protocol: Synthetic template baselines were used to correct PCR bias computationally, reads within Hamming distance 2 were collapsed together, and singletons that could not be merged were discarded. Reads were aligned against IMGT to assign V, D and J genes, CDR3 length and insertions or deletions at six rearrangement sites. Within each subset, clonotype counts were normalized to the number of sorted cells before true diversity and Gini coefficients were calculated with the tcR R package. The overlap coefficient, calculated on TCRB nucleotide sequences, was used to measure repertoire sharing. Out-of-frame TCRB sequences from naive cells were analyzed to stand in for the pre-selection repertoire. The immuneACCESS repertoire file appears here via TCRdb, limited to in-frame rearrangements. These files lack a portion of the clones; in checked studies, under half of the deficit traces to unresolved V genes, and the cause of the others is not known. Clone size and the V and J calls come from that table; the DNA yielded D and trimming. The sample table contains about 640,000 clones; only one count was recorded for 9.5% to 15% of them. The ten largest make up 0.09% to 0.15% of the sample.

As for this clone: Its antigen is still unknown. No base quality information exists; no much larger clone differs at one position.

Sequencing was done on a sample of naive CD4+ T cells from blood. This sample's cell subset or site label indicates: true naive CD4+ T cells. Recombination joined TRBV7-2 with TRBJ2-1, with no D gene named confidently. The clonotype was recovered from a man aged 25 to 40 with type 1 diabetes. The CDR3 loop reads CASSLGAGSWGYNEQFF. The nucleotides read TGTGCCAGCAGCTTAGGAGCCGGCAGTTGGGGATACAATGAGCAGTTCTTC.